These 10 T cell receptor beta chains were sequenced from one sample in a study of T cell repertoires in cytomegalovirus infection. TCRdb re-analysed the reads in MiXCR, keeping a single row per CDR3 protein. The top ten hold 2.5% to 3.5% of the sample, which has more than 650,000 distinct CDR3 sequences, less than 40% seen once. Sequenced input: PBMCs. The origin of the receptors is a human donor in good health (CMV status not recorded). Some clones in this sample may be carry-over from other donors' samples.

The chain links TRBV28 to TRBJ1-2; D gene ambiguous. The CDR3 has 12 amino acids. The germline gives CDR1 MDHEN, CDR2 SYDVKM. Trimming removed 3 bases from V and 5 bases from J, with 7 bases in between. The CDR3 reads CASSFNEYGYTF. In DNA, the CDR3 is TGTGCCAGCAGTTTTAATGAATATGGCTACACCTTC.

This clonotype showed up just a few times. The chain employs TRBV4-1 and TRBJ2-5, with TRBD1 matching over 11 bases. CDR3 length equals 14 residues. Germline V gene data show CDR1 as MGHRA and CDR2 as YSYEKL. Unmatched junction bases numbered 2, after V lost 3 bases and J lost 5 bases. The CDR3 DNA reads TGCGCCAGCAGCCAGGACAGGGGGCTTGAGACCCAGTACTTC. It yields the protein CASSQDRGLETQYF.

This clonotype has just a few counts. As DNA, the CDR3 is TGTGCCAGCAGAGAGACAGGGGCAGGAGAGGACGAGCAGTACTTC. It encodes CASRETGAGEDEQYF. The rearrangement uses TRBV7-9 and TRBJ2-7; TRBD1 aligns across 8 bases. CDR1 SEHNR and CDR2 FQNEAQ come from the germline V gene (reference sequence). The CDR3 has 15 residues. The V gene end was trimmed by 6 bases and the J gene end by 5 bases; junction bases not matched to a gene: 12.

The V and J genes are TRBV19 and TRBJ2-2, with 7 bases matching TRBD2. Germline lookup yields CDR1 LNHDA and CDR2 SQIVND (reference sequence). The CDR3 runs to 15 residues. V shed 5 bases, J shed 7 bases, and the junction held 10 bases outside the gene matches. The CDR3 bases are TGTGCCAGTAGTCCCTTAACCCGGGACTACGGGGAGCTGTTTTTT. It is translated as CASSPLTRDYGELFF.

In its sample, this clonotype was seen many times. The rearrangement links TRBV7-6 to TRBJ1-6, with D maybe TRBD1 (5 bases). The V end lost 3 bases, the J end lost 11 bases, and 20 bases lay between the germline ends. CDR3 size: 16 residues. Germline V gene sequence: CDR1 SGHVS, CDR2 FNYEAQ. Written as DNA, the CDR3 is TGTGCCAGCAGCTTTAAACCTCTGGGACGTACGACACCCCTCCACTTT. Translated: CASSFKPLGRTTPLHF.

There are a few counts of this clonotype. The chain carries TRBV7-6 and TRBJ1-1, with a weak D call TRBD1 (5 bases). Germline values: CDR1 SGHVS, CDR2 FNYEAQ. The ends were cut back, 5 bases at V and 2 bases at J, with 15 bases in the middle. The CDR3 runs 15 residues. CDR3 amino acids: CASSPPGGINTEAFF. The CDR3 DNA reads TGTGCCAGCAGCCCGCCCGGGGGGATTAACACTGAAGCTTTCTTT.

This clonotype was detected once. The rearrangement links TRBV7-6 to TRBJ2-2; TRBD1 matches at 9 bases. The CDR3 sequence is 15 residues long. With V trimmed by 9 bases and J by 6 bases, 11 bases remained unmatched. Germline values: CDR1 SGHVS, CDR2 FNYEAQ. The CDR3 nucleotides read TGTGCCAGTAGTCCCGGGACAGGGTTTCCCGGGGAGCTGTTTTTT. It yields the protein CASSPGTGFPGELFF.

The sample holds a few counts of this clonotype. This sequence joins TRBV7-3 and TRBJ1-2, with TRBD1 matching 7 bases. Germline values: CDR1 SGHTA, CDR2 FQGTGA. This CDR3 region has 14 residues. J lost 8 bases, V lost 3 bases, and 9 bases had no gene match. In DNA form, the CDR3 reads TGTGCCAGCAGCTTGGGGACAGAGTTATCAGGCTACACCTTC. Its translation is CASSLGTELSGYTF.

This rearrangement joins TRBV28 to TRBJ2-1; TRBD1 agrees at 7 bases. Germline CDR1 MDHEN, CDR2 SYDVKM. With V trimmed by 11 bases and J by 1 base, 8 bases remained unmatched. CDR3 length: 14 residues. The CDR3 nucleotides are TGTGCCGCACGGGACAGAGCTTCCTACAATGAGCAGTTCTTC. Translated: CAARDRASYNEQFF.

This clonotype has a count of ten or more. This chain links TRBV7-2 with TRBJ2-6; D is possibly TRBD2 (6 bases). From germline, CDR1 is SGHTA and CDR2 FQGNSA. This CDR3 is built from 15 residues. With 4 bases removed from V and 0 bases from J, the gap between germline ends came to 7 bases. The CDR3 loop is CASSSGGSGANVLTF. For the CDR3, the DNA is TGTGCCAGCAGCTCCGGGGGCTCTGGGGCCAACGTCCTGACTTTC. Supplemented by reference TRBV7-2 and TRBJ2-6, the full variable domain reads GAGVSQSPSNKVTEKGKDVELRCDPISGHTALYWYRQSLGQGLEFLIYFQGNSAPDKSGLPSDRFSAERTGGSVSTLTIQRTQQEDSAVYLCASSSGGSGANVLTFGAGSRLTVL.